This entry lists 10 T cell receptor beta chains sequenced from one sample in a study of cytomegalovirus exposure and HLA in healthy donors. The repertoire was sequenced with immunoSEQ multiplex PCR; TCRdb's copy has only in-frame clones and lacks some. The sample lists 150,000 or so clones; just over 85% were seen once. The material sequenced was PBMCs. The receptors come from a human donor in good health.

The table lists this clone with a few counts. V gene TRBV2 combines with J gene TRBJ2-7; D perhaps matches TRBD2 (5 bases). The length of the CDR3 is 14 residues. From germline, CDR1 is SNHLY and CDR2 FYNNEI. The V gene lost 6 bases and the J gene lost 0 bases, with 12 bases spanning the gap. The CDR3 sequence is CASSYDGSSYEQYF. CDR3 bases: TGTGCCAGCAGCTACGATGGGAGCTCCTACGAGCAGTACTTC.

V usage is TRBV30 and J usage is TRBJ1-1, with D uncertain. Germline-derived CDR1 and CDR2 are GTSNPN and SVGIG (reference sequence). CDR3 length equals 13 residues. Trimming removed 1 base at V and 5 bases at J, with 11 bases between. The DNA of the CDR3 is TGTGCCTGGAGTGAGTCGAGTTCGACTGAAGCTTTCTTT. It is translated as CAWSESSSTEAFF.

The rearrangement links TRBV7-2 to TRBJ2-7, with 11 bases that match TRBD2. V gave up 4 bases and J gave up 7 bases; unmatched junction bases: 9. The germline CDR1 and CDR2 sequences are SGHTA and FQGNSA. The CDR3 loop spans 15 amino acids. CDR3 region: CASSWGLAEESEQYF. The CDR3 DNA sequence: TGTGCCAGCAGCTGGGGACTAGCGGAAGAGAGTGAGCAGTACTTC.

This sequence joins TRBV7-9 and TRBJ1-2; 9 bases align to TRBD1. This CDR3 comprises 15 residues. The V and J ends lost 4 bases and 2 bases, in that order; junction bases with no gene match: 5. Per germline, CDR1 SEHNR and CDR2 FQNEAQ (reference sequence). CDR3 protein: CASSSYRGPNYGYTF. In DNA form, the CDR3 reads TGTGCCAGCAGCTCATACAGGGGGCCAAACTATGGCTACACCTTC.

This chain uses TRBV30 with TRBJ2-7; D is possibly TRBD2 (5 bases). The germline gives CDR1 GTSNPN, CDR2 SVGIG (reference sequence). Between the trimmed V and J ends, which lost 2 bases and 3 bases, there was a span of 11 bases. CDR3 length: 13 amino acids. The CDR3 coding sequence is TGTGCCTGGAGTCTTCGGAGGAGCTACGAGCAGTACTTC. Translated, it gives CAWSLRRSYEQYF.

This chain joins TRBV6-6 and TRBJ2-7, with D possibly being TRBD1 (5 bases). The CDR3 is made up of 12 amino acids. CDR1 is MNHNY and CDR2 is SVGAGI in the germline V gene (reference sequence). Trimming removed 6 bases at V and 3 bases at J, with 9 bases between. CDR3 sequence (DNA): TGTGCCAGCAGATTAACAGGCTACGAGCAGTACTTC. Encoded protein: CASRLTGYEQYF.

This clone was observed a single time. The chain couples TRBV5-6 to TRBJ1-2; D is perhaps TRBD1 (5 bases). V was cut by 4 bases and J by 3 bases, with 10 bases left in between. Germline loops: CDR1 SGHDT, CDR2 YYEEEE. CDR3 size: 13 residues. The CDR3 spells CASSTDSDYGYTF. CDR3 in DNA: TGTGCCAGCAGCACTGACAGCGACTATGGCTACACCTTC.

The count of this clone is one. The J gene is TRBJ2-3, the V gene TRBV28, with TRBD2 matching over 8 bases. V lost 8 bases and J lost 6; bases outside the gene matches: 1. The CDR3 is made up of 11 amino acids. Germline V CDR1 and CDR2: MDHEN, SYDVKM. The CDR3 is CASRGGDTQYF. CDR3 nucleotides: TGTGCCAGCCGGGGGGGGGATACGCAGTATTTT.

The rearrangement uses TRBV4-1 and TRBJ2-1; TRBD2 matches 11 bases. After removal of 4 bases from V and 3 bases from J, the junction contained 8 bases not matched to a gene. The CDR3 is made up of 17 amino acids. Germline CDR1 is MGHRA and CDR2 is YSYEKL. The CDR3 sequence: CASSRMVGTSGYNEQFF. The CDR3 coding sequence is TGCGCCAGCAGCCGGATGGTAGGGACTAGCGGCTACAATGAGCAGTTCTTC.

The chain is built from TRBV19 and TRBJ1-1; D not certain. CDR3 length equals 14 residues. The V and J ends lost 6 bases and 2 bases respectively, with 13 bases between them. CDR1 is LNHDA and CDR2 is SQIVND in the germline V gene (reference sequence). The CDR3 sequence is CASRPRGGNTEAFF. DNA for the CDR3: TGTGCCAGTAGACCACGGGGAGGAAACACTGAAGCTTTCTTT.